A selection of T cell receptor beta chains follows, all from one sample in a study of control samples from healthy donors and cancer patients. Here immunoSEQ multiplex PCR was the method, and the copy in TCRdb shows in-frame clones only, minus some. Of about 120,000 clones in the sample, around 92% were seen once. Sequencing was performed on blood. The receptor source for this set is a man aged 50 or older in good health. Both conserved end residues are part of each CDR3. Each record gives: J gene, V gene, CDR3 protein.

j_gene: TRBJ1-1; v_gene: TRBV7-2; CDR3aa: CASSESGDPSYTEAFF
j_gene: TRBJ2-5; v_gene: TRBV6-2/TRBV6-3; CDR3aa: CASSYRGLAGAVETQYF
j_gene: TRBJ1-5; v_gene: TRBV6-5; CDR3aa: CASSYSGQRDQPQHF
j_gene: TRBJ1-2; v_gene: TRBV7-2; CDR3aa: CASSLGGDYGYTF
j_gene: TRBJ1-6; v_gene: TRBV19; CDR3aa: CASSLLWGQASYNSPLHF
j_gene: TRBJ2-3; v_gene: TRBV5-4; CDR3aa: CASSLEEGTQYF
j_gene: TRBJ2-2; v_gene: TRBV24-1; CDR3aa: CATSDPDKYPGELFF
j_gene: TRBJ2-1; v_gene: TRBV29-1; CDR3aa: CSVEAASGGRLEQFF
j_gene: TRBJ1-5; v_gene: TRBV5-1; CDR3aa: CASSGGTSTGRNQPQHF
j_gene: TRBJ1-6; v_gene: TRBV3-1/TRBV3-2; CDR3aa: CASSPSSYNSPLHF
j_gene: TRBJ2-3; v_gene: TRBV3-1/TRBV3-2; CDR3aa: CASSADTQYF
j_gene: TRBJ2-2; v_gene: TRBV7-2; CDR3aa: CASSLGVNTGELFF
j_gene: TRBJ2-3; v_gene: TRBV10-3; CDR3aa: CAITSGPGTDTQYF
j_gene: TRBJ2-2; v_gene: TRBV4-1; CDR3aa: CASRGQGVGTGELFF
j_gene: TRBJ2-5; v_gene: TRBV19; CDR3aa: CASSMGLAETQYF
j_gene: TRBJ1-3; v_gene: TRBV30; CDR3aa: CALGTLSGNTIYF
j_gene: TRBJ2-1; v_gene: TRBV6-5; CDR3aa: CASSFRDSSYNEQFF
j_gene: TRBJ1-5; v_gene: TRBV30; CDR3aa: CAWSTRDYQPQHF
j_gene: TRBJ2-1; v_gene: TRBV5-1; CDR3aa: CASSLAQGHNEQFF
j_gene: TRBJ2-2; v_gene: TRBV6-5; CDR3aa: CASSYSTSGSRGELFF
j_gene: TRBJ1-1; v_gene: TRBV5-1; CDR3aa: CASSLAENTEAFF
j_gene: TRBJ1-2; v_gene: TRBV27; CDR3aa: CASSLSGSYGYTF
j_gene: TRBJ1-5; v_gene: TRBV30; CDR3aa: CAWGGAGQPQHF
j_gene: TRBJ1-2; v_gene: TRBV25-1; CDR3aa: CASSEFEGIYGYTF
j_gene: TRBJ2-3; v_gene: TRBV4-3; CDR3aa: CASSQTGTSGGVSRTDTQYF
j_gene: TRBJ2-7; v_gene: TRBV12-3/TRBV12-4; CDR3aa: CASSGQFYEQYF
j_gene: TRBJ1-2; v_gene: TRBV5-6; CDR3aa: CASSLEGNGYTF
j_gene: TRBJ2-1; v_gene: TRBV30; CDR3aa: CAWRWTGGYEQFF
j_gene: TRBJ2-2; v_gene: TRBV27; CDR3aa: CASSLSSGGPNTGELFF
j_gene: TRBJ1-4; v_gene: TRBV4-3; CDR3aa: CASSQDRSGGFEKLFF
j_gene: TRBJ1-6; v_gene: TRBV4-3; CDR3aa: CASSQDSGWSSPLHF
j_gene: TRBJ1-1; v_gene: TRBV11-2; CDR3aa: CASSPWGGANTEAFF
j_gene: TRBJ2-1; v_gene: TRBV27; CDR3aa: CASSGGNSYNEQFF
j_gene: TRBJ2-1; v_gene: TRBV7-2; CDR3aa: CASSQNWAPHNEQFF
j_gene: TRBJ2-5; v_gene: TRBV6-5; CDR3aa: CASSYIPGGYETQYF
j_gene: TRBJ2-7; v_gene: TRBV3-1/TRBV3-2; CDR3aa: CASSPGGLGTYEQYF
j_gene: TRBJ2-5; v_gene: TRBV5-1; CDR3aa: CATTTGEGETQYF
j_gene: TRBJ2-7; v_gene: TRBV5-4; CDR3aa: CASSLALAGVYEQYF
j_gene: TRBJ1-1; v_gene: TRBV3-1/TRBV3-2; CDR3aa: CASRDGPAGTEAFF
j_gene: TRBJ1-5; v_gene: TRBV25-1; CDR3aa: CASSELQGQPQHF
j_gene: TRBJ1-4; v_gene: TRBV7-8; CDR3aa: CASSLVQGARKLFF
j_gene: TRBJ2-5; v_gene: TRBV6-2/TRBV6-3; CDR3aa: CASSYRTGDLQETQYF
j_gene: TRBJ1-1; v_gene: TRBV24-1; CDR3aa: CATRGDRDTEAFF
j_gene: TRBJ2-3; v_gene: TRBV9; CDR3aa: CASSFLGGQSTDTQYF
j_gene: TRBJ2-1; v_gene: TRBV2; CDR3aa: CASSGPRNNEQFF
j_gene: TRBJ1-2; v_gene: TRBV5-1; CDR3aa: CASSLVRQVGGYTF
j_gene: TRBJ2-5; v_gene: TRBV4-3; CDR3aa: CASSQDRGGWGETQYF
j_gene: TRBJ2-7; v_gene: TRBV7-2; CDR3aa: CASSFSSDYEQYF
j_gene: TRBJ1-1; v_gene: TRBV7-9; CDR3aa: CASFAFRLNTEAFF
j_gene: TRBJ1-4; v_gene: TRBV18; CDR3aa: CASSPLQGSEKLFF
j_gene: TRBJ2-7; v_gene: TRBV7-6; CDR3aa: CASSWGQAYEQYF
j_gene: TRBJ2-3; v_gene: TRBV14; CDR3aa: CASSQFTDTQYF
j_gene: TRBJ2-7; v_gene: TRBV27; CDR3aa: CATRVGRSTSYEQYF
j_gene: TRBJ1-2; v_gene: TRBV6-5; CDR3aa: CASSYWLGGYTF
j_gene: TRBJ1-2; v_gene: TRBV21-1; CDR3aa: CASSKARMAGKANYGYTF
j_gene: TRBJ1-3; v_gene: TRBV5-4; CDR3aa: CASSYRDTGNTIYF
j_gene: TRBJ2-5; v_gene: TRBV5-1; CDR3aa: CASSFGAGGLHQETQYF
j_gene: TRBJ1-2; v_gene: TRBV18; CDR3aa: CASSPQGGEGYGYTF
j_gene: TRBJ2-2; v_gene: TRBV7-2; CDR3aa: CASSPTRAANTGELFF
j_gene: TRBJ1-1; v_gene: TRBV14; CDR3aa: CASSQAWMNTEAFF